The 7 T cell receptor beta chains below were found in one sample sequenced in a study of cytomegalovirus exposure and HLA in healthy donors. 13 Jbeta primers and 60 Vbeta primers were used for the PCR. TCRdb's table, derived via immunoSEQ multiplex PCR, lists solely in-frame clones and lacks some. The sample records some 150,000 clones, 71% being singletons. What was sequenced was PBMCs. These receptor sequences come from a woman aged 30 to 39 in good health and CMV-seronegative.

This rearrangement joins TRBV9 to TRBJ2-1; D ambiguous. Germline V gene sequence: CDR1 SGDLS, CDR2 YYNGEE. This CDR3 comprises 13 residues. The V end was cut by 4 bases, the J end by 8 bases, with 13 bases between. The CDR3 sequence is CASSSPVGDEQFF. The CDR3 DNA sequence: TGTGCCAGCAGCTCCCCAGTGGGCGATGAGCAGTTCTTC.

This chain links TRBV19 with TRBJ1-3; 7 positions match TRBD1. The CDR3 extends over 13 amino acids. Trimming cost V 7 bases and J 8 bases; bases outside gene matches: 8. Germline loops: CDR1 LNHDA, CDR2 SQIVND (reference sequence). CDR3 in amino acids: CASKGTVGDTIYF. CDR3 bases: TGTGCCAGTAAGGGGACAGTAGGAGACACCATATATTTT.

This clone was observed a handful of times. CDR3 bases: TGTGCCAGCAGTTTACAGGGGGTGGGATCCGGGGAGCTGTTTTTT. Translated: CASSLQGVGSGELFF. This chain joins TRBV2 and TRBJ2-2, with 8 bases aligning to TRBD1. The V gene's germline CDR1 is SNHLY and CDR2 FYNNEI. The CDR3 has 15 amino acids. V gave up 5 bases and J gave up 6 bases; unmatched junction bases: 8.

The rearrangement joins TRBV5-4 to TRBJ1-5; D unclear. The CDR3 extends over 14 amino acids. The germline V gene encodes CDR1 SGHNT and CDR2 YYREEE (reference sequence). Trimming took 1 base from V and 0 from J, leaving 5 bases between them. CDR3 region: CASSLSNSNQPQHF. CDR3 coding DNA: TGTGCCAGCAGCTTGTCAAATAGCAATCAGCCCCAGCATTTT.

The chain employs TRBV6-1 and TRBJ2-5; 9 nucleotides match TRBD2. This CDR3 is 15 amino acids long. The J segment lost 4 bases and the V segment lost 5 bases, leaving 8 bases of the junction unmatched. Germline V lookup: CDR1 MNHNS, CDR2 SASEGT. The CDR3 is CASSNQGTSRETQYF. CDR3 bases: TGTGCCAGCAGTAACCAAGGGACTAGCCGAGAGACCCAGTACTTC.

The V and J genes are TRBV7-2 and TRBJ2-7; weak D call: TRBD1 (7 bases). Trimming shortened V by 3 bases and J by 3 bases, and 15 bases separated the two germline ends. The germline V gene has CDR1 SGHTA and CDR2 FQGNSA. CDR3 length equals 15 residues. The CDR3 reads CASSLRRGQSYEQYF. CDR3 coding DNA: TGTGCCAGCAGCTTGAGGAGGGGACAGAGCTACGAGCAGTACTTC.

This clone has only a few counts. The chain recombines TRBV10-3 with TRBJ1-3; 7 bases line up with TRBD1. Unmatched junction bases numbered 0, after V lost 8 bases and J lost 2 bases. This CDR3 has 12 residues. Germline CDR1 and CDR2: ENHRY and SYGVKD. As DNA, the CDR3 is TGTGCCATCCAGGGGGCTGGAAACACCATATATTTT. Its protein product is CAIQGAGNTIYF.